The T cell receptor (beta chain) described here comes from a study of T cell changes during pregnancy in multiple sclerosis. Assay: immunoSEQ multiplex PCR; the TCRdb copy retains only in-frame clones and omits some. This table holds about 97,000 clones, 90% found once. The CDR3 has 11 residues. Per germline, CDR1 DFQATT and CDR2 SNEGSKA (reference sequence). V was trimmed by 2 bases and J by 12 bases, leaving 11 bases between them. The sequenced sample was peripheral blood, obtained in the second trimester of pregnancy. V is TRBV20-1 and J is TRBJ2-1, with D hard to call. This TCR was recovered from a female donor in good health, enrolled as a control in a pregnancy study. CDR3 residues: CSARTSGGQFF. The CDR3 DNA sequence: TGCAGTGCTAGAACCAGTGGTGGGCAGTTCTTC.